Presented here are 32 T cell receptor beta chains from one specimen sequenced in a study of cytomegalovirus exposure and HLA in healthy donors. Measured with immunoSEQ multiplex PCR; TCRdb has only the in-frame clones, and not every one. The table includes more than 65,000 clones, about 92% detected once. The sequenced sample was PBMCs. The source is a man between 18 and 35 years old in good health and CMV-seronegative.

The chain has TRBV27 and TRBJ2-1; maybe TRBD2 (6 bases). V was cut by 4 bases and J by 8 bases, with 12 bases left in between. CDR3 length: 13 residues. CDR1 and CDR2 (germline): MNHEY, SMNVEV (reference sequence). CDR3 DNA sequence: TGTGCCAGCAGTTCCCTCCAGCGGGATGAGCAGTTCTTC. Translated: CASSSLQRDEQFF.

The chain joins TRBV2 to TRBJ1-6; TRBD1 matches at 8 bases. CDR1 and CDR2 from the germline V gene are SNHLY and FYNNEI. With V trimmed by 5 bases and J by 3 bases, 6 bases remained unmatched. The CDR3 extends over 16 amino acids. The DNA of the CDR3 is TGTGCCAGCAGTTTGACAGGGGCCCACTATAATTCACCCCTCCACTTT. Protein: CASSLTGAHYNSPLHF.

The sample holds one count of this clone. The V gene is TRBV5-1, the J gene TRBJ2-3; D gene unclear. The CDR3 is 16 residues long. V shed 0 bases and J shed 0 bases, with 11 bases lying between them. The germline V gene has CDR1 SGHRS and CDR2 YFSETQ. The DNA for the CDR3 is TGCGCCAGCAGCTTGGGGGCCCACCCTAGCACAGATACGCAGTATTTT. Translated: CASSLGAHPSTDTQYF.

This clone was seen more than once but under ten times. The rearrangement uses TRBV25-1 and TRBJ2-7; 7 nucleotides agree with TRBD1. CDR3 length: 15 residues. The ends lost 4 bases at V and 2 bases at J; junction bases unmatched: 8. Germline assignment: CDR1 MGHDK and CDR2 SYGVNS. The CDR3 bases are TGTGCCAGCAGTGGTCTTGACAGGGACGCCTACGAGCAGTACTTC. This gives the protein CASSGLDRDAYEQYF.

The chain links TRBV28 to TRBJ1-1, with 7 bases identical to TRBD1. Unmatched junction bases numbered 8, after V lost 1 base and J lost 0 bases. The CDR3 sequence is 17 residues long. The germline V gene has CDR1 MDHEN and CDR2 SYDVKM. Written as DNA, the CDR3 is TGTGCCAGCAGTTTATACAGGGGACCCGCAATGAACACTGAAGCTTTCTTT. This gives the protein CASSLYRGPAMNTEAFF.

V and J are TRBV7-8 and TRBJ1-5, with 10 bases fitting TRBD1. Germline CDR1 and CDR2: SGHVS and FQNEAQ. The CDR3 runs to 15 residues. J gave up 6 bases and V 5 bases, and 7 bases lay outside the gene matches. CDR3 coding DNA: TGTGCCAGCAGCCCCGGACAGGGGGACGGTCAGCCCCAGCATTTT. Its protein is CASSPGQGDGQPQHF.

In DNA form, the CDR3 reads TGTGCCTGGACGGGACTAGCGGGATACAATGAGCAGTTCTTC. It specifies CAWTGLAGYNEQFF. The chain is built from TRBV30 and TRBJ2-1; 13 bases are shared with TRBD2. Germline V CDR1 and CDR2: GTSNPN, SVGIG (reference sequence). Unmatched junction bases numbered 1, after V lost 4 bases and J lost 4 bases. This CDR3 has 14 residues.

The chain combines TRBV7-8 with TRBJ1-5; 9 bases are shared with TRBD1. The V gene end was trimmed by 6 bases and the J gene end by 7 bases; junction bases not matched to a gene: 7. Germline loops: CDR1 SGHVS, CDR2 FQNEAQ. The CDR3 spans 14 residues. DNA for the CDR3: TGTGCCAGCAGGCGGACAGGGGAAGGCCAGCCCCAGCATTTT. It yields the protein CASRRTGEGQPQHF.

The CDR3 loop reads CASSRIGTASYEQYF. CDR3 in DNA: TGTGCCAGCTCACGGATCGGGACAGCAAGCTACGAGCAGTACTTC. V gene TRBV18 combines with J gene TRBJ2-7, with 7 bases that match TRBD1. CDR3 size: 15 residues. Germline values: CDR1 KGHSH, CDR2 LQKENI. The J segment lost 3 bases and the V segment lost 4 bases, leaving 9 bases of the junction unmatched.

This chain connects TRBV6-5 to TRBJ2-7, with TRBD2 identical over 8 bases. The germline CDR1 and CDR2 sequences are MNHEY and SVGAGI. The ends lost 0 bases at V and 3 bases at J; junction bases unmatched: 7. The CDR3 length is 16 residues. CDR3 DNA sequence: TGTGCCAGCAGTTACTCGATGCTTAGCGGGATCTACGAGCAGTACTTC. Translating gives CASSYSMLSGIYEQYF.

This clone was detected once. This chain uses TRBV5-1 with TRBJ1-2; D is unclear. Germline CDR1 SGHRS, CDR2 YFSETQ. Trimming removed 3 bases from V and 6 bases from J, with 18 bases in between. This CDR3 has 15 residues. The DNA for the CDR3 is TGCGCCAGCAGCTCCAATATCAGAGGCTCGGATGGCTACACCTTC. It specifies CASSSNIRGSDGYTF.

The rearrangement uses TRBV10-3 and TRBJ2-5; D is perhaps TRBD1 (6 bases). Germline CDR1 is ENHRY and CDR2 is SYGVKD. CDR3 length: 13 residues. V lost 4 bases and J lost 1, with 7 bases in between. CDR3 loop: CAISVGGQETQYF. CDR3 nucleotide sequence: TGTGCCATCAGTGTAGGGGGCCAAGAGACCCAGTACTTC.

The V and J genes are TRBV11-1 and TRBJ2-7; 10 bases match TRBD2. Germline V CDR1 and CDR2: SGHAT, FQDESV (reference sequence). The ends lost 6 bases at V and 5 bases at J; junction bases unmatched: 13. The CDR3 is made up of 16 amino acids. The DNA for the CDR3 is TGTGCCAGCAGTTCAGGCGCGTCTAGCGGGAGAGACGAGCAGTACTTC. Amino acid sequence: CASSSGASSGRDEQYF.

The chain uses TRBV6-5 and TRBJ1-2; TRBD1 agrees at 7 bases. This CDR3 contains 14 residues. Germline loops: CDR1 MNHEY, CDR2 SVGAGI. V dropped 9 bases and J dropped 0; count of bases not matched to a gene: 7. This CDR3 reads CASSKGAANYGYTF. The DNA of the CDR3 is TGTGCCAGTAGTAAGGGGGCAGCTAACTATGGCTACACCTTC.

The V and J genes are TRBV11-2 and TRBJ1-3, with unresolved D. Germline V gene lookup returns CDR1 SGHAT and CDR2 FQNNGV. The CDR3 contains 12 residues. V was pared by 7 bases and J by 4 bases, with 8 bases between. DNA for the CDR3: TGTGCCAGCACCACATCCGGAAACACCATATATTTT. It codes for CASTTSGNTIYF.

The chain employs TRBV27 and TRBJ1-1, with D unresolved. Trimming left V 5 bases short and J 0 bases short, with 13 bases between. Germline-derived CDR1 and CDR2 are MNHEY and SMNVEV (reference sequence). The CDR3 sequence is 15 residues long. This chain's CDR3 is CASSDLGSMNTEAFF. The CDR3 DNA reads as TGTGCCAGCAGTGATCTGGGGAGTATGAACACTGAAGCTTTCTTT.

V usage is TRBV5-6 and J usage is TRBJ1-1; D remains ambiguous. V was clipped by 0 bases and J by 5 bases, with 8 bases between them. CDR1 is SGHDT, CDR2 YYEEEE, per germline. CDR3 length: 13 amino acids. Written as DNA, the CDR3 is TGTGCCAGCAGCTTGGCCTCGAGGACTGAAGCTTTCTTT. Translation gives CASSLASRTEAFF.

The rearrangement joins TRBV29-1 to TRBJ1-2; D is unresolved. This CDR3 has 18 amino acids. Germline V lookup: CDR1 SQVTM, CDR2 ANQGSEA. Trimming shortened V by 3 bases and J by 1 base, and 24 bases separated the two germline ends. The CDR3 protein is CSVEMPAGPELVNYGYTF. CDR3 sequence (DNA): TGCAGCGTTGAGATGCCCGCGGGTCCTGAACTAGTTAACTATGGCTACACCTTC.

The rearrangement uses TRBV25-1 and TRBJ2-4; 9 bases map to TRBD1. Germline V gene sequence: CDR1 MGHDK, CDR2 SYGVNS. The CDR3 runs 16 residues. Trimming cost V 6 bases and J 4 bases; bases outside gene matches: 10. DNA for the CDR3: TGTGCCAGCAGGCAATACCCGGGACAGGGAAAAAACATTCAGTACTTC. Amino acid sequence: CASRQYPGQGKNIQYF.

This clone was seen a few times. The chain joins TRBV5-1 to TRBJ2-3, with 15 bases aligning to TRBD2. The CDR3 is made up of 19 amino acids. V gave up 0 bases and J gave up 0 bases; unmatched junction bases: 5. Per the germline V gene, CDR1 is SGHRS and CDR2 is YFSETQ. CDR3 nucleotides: TGCGCCAGCAGCTTGGAGGGGACTAGCGGGGGGTTCAGCACAGATACGCAGTATTTT. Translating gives CASSLEGTSGGFSTDTQYF. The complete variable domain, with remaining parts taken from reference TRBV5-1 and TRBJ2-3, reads KAGVTQTPRYLIKTRGQQVTLSCSPISGHRSVSWYQQTPGQGLQFLFEYFSETQRNKGNFPGRFSGRQFSNSRSEMNVSTLELGDSALYLCASSLEGTSGGFSTDTQYFGPGTRLTVL.

Here the CDR3 DNA reads TGTGCCAGCAGCCGAACCCTAGGACTGTCGCCAGATACGCAGTATTTT. Translating it yields CASSRTLGLSPDTQYF. The chain combines TRBV14 with TRBJ2-3; possibly TRBD2 for D (5 bases). V dropped 4 bases and J dropped 4 bases, with 18 bases sitting between them. The CDR3 is 16 residues long. Germline V gene lookup returns CDR1 SGHDN and CDR2 FVKESK. Based on the CDR3 plus reference TRBV14 and TRBJ2-3, the full variable domain is EAGVTQFPSHSVIEKGQTVTLRCDPISGHDNLYWYRRVMGKEIKFLLHFVKESKQDESGMPNNRFLAERTGGTYSTLKVQPAELEDSGVYFCASSRTLGLSPDTQYFGPGTRLTVL.

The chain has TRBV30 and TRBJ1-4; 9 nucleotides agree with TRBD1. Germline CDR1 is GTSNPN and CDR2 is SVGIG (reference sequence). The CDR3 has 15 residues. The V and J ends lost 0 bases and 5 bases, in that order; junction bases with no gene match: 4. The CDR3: CAWSVRGTGNEKLFF. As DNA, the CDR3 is TGTGCCTGGAGTGTACGCGGGACAGGGAATGAAAAACTGTTTTTT.

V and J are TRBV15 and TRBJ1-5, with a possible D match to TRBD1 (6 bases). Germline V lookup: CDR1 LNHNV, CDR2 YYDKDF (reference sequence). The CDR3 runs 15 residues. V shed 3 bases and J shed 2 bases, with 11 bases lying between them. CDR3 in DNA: TGTGCCACCAGCAGCCGGGGGGCTGGCAATCAGCCCCAGCATTTT. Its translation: CATSSRGAGNQPQHF. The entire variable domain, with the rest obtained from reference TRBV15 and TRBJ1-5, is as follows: DAMVIQNPRYQVTQFGKPVTLSCSQTLNHNVMYWYQQKSSQAPKLLFHYYDKDFNNEADTPDNFQSRRPNTSFCFLDIRSPGLGDTAMYLCATSSRGAGNQPQHFGDGTRLSIL.

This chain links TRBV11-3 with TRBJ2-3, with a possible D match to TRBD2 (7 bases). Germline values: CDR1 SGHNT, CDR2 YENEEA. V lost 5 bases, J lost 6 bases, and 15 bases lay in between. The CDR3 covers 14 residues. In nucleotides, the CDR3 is TGTGCCAGCAGCCAGAGGGGGGAGGGTGATACGCAGTATTTT. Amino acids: CASSQRGEGDTQYF.

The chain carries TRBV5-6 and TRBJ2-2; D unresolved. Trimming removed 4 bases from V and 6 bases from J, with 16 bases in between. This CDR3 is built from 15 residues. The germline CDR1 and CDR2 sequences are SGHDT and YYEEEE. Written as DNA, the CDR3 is TGTGCCAGCAGCATCTGGCTCGTTGGCCCCGGGGAGCTGTTTTTT. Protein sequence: CASSIWLVGPGELFF.

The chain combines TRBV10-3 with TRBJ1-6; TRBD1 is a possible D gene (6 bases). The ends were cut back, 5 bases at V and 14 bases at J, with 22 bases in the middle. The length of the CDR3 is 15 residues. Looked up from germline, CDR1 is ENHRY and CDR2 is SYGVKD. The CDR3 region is CAISYGFQGSETLHF. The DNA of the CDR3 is TGTGCCATCAGTTATGGGTTCCAGGGGAGCGAAACCCTCCACTTT.

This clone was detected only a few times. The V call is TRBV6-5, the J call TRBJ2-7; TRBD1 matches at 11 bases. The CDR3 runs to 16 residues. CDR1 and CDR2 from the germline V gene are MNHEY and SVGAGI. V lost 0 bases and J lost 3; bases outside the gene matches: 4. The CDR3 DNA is TGTGCCAGCAGTTACTCGTCCGGGACAGGGGGCTACGAGCAGTACTTC. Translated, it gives CASSYSSGTGGYEQYF.

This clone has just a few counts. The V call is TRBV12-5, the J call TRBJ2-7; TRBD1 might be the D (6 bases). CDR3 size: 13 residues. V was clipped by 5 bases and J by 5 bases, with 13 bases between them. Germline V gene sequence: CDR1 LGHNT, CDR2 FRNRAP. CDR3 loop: CASGSPDRNEQYF. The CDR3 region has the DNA TGTGCTAGTGGTAGCCCCGACAGGAACGAGCAGTACTTC.

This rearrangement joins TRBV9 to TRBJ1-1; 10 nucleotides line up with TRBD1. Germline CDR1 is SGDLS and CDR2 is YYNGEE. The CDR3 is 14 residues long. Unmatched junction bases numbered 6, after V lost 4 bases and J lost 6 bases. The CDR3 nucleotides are TGTGCCAGCAGCACAGGGACAGGGGAAGCTGAAGCTTTCTTT. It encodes CASSTGTGEAEAFF. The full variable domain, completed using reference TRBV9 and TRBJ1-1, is DSGVTQTPKHLITATGQRVTLRCSPRSGDLSVYWYQQSLDQGLQFLIQYYNGEERAKGNILERFSAQQFPDLHSELNLSSLELGDSALYFCASSTGTGEAEAFFGQGTRLTVV.

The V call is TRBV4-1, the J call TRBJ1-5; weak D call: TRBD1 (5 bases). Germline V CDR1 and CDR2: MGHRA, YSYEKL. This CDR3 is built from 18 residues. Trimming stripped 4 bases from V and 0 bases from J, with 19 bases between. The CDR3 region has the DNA TGCGCCAGCAGCCCTGGACAAGGCCCCCTCTTTAGCAATCAGCCCCAGCATTTT. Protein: CASSPGQGPLFSNQPQHF.

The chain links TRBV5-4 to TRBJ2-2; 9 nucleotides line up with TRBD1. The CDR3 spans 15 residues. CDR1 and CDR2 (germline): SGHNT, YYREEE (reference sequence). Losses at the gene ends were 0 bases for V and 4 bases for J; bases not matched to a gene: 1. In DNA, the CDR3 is TGTGCCAGCAGCTTGGGGGACAGGGTCACCGGGGAGCTGTTTTTT. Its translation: CASSLGDRVTGELFF.

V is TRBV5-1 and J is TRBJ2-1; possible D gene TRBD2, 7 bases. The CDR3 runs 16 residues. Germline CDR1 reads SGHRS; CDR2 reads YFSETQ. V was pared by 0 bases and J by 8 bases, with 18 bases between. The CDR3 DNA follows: TGCGCCAGCAGCTTGGGACCGTGGGGGGGCGGAGATGAGCAGTTCTTC. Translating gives CASSLGPWGGGDEQFF.